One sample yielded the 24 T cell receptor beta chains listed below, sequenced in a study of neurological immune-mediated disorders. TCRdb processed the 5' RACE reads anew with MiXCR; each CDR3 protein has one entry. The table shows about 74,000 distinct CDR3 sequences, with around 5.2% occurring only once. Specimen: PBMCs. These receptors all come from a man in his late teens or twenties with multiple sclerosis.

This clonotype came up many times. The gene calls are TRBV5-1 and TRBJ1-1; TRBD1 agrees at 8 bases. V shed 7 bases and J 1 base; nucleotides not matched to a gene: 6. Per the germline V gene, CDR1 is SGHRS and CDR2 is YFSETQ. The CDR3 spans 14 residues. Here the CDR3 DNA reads TGCGCCAGCTTACCGGGACAGGCGAACACTGAAGCTTTCTTT. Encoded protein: CASLPGQANTEAFF.

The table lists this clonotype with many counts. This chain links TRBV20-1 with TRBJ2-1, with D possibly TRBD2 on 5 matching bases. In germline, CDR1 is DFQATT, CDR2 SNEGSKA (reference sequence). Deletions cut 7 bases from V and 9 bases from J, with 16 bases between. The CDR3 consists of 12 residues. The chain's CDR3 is CSVPSRGGEQFF. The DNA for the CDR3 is TGCAGTGTACCGAGCCGGGGTGGTGAGCAGTTCTTC.

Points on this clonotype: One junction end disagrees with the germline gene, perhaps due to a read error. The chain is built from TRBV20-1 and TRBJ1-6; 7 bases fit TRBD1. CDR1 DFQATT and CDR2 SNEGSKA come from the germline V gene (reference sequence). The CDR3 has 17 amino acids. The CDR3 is CSARNPNRGSYNSPLNF. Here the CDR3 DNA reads TGCAGTGCTAGAAATCCAAACAGGGGCTCCTATAATTCACCCCTCAACTTT.

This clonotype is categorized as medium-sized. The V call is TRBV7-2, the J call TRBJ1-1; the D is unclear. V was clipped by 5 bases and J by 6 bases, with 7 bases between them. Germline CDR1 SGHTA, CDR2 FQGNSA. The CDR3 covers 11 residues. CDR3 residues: CASSRRAEAFF. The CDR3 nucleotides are TGTGCCAGCAGCCGGAGGGCTGAAGCTTTCTTT.

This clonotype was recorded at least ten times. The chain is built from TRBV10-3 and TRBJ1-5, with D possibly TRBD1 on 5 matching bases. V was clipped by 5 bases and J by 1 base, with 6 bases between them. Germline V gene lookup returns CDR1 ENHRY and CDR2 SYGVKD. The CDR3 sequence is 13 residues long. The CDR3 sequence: CAISWDSNQPQHF. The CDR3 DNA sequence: TGTGCCATCAGTTGGGACAGCAATCAGCCCCAGCATTTT.

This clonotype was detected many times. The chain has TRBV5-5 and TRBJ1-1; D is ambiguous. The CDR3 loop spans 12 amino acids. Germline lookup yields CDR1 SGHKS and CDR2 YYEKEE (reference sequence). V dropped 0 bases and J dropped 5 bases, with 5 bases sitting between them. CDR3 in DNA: TGTGCCAGCAGCTTGGTACGAACTGAAGCTTTCTTT. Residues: CASSLVRTEAFF.

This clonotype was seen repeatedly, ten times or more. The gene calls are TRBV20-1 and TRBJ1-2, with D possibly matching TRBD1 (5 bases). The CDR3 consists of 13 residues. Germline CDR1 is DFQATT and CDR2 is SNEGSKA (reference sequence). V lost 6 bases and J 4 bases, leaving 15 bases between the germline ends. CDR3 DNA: TGCAGTGCCCCGGGACTGCGGATCTATGGCTACACCTTC. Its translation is CSAPGLRIYGYTF.

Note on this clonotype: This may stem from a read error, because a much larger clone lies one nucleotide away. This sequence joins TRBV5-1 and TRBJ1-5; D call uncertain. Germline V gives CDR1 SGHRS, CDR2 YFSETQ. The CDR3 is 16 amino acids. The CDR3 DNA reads TGCGCCAGCAGCCGGGTGGGGTCCTATAGCAATCAGCCCCAGAATTTT. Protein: CASSRVGSYSNQPQNF.

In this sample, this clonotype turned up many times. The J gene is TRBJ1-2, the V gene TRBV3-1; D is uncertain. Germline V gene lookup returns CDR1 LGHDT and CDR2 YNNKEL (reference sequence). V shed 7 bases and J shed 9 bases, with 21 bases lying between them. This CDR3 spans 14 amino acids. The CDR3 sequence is CASTHDGREDSYTF. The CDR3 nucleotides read TGTGCCAGCACCCATGATGGTAGGGAAGATAGCTACACCTTC.

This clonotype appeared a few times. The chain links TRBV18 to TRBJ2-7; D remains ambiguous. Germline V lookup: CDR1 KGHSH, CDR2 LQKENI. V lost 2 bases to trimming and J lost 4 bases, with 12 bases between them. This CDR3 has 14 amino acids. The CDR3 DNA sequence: TGTGCCAGCTCACCAGCCAGCAGAGCTTACGAGCAGTACTTC. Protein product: CASSPASRAYEQYF.

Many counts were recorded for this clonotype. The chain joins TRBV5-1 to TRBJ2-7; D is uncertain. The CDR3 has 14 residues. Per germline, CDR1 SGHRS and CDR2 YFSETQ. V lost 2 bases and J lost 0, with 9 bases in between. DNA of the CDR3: TGCGCCAGCAGCTTAGAAGGTAACTCCTACGAGCAGTACTTC. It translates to CASSLEGNSYEQYF.

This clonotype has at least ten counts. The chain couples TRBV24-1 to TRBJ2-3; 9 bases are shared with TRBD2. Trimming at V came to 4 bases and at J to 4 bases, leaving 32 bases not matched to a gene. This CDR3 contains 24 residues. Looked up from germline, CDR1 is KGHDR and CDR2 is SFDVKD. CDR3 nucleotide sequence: TGTGCCACCAGTGACCGGAACCCCGCCGTGCAAGCGGGGGGAATCTTGGATCTCGCAGATACGCAGTATTTT. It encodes CATSDRNPAVQAGGILDLADTQYF.

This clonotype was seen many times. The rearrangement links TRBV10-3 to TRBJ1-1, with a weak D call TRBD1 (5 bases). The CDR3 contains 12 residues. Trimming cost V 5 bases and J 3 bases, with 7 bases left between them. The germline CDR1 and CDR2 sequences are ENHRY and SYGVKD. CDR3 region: CAISSGDTEAFF. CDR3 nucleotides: TGTGCCATCAGTTCGGGGGACACTGAAGCTTTCTTT.

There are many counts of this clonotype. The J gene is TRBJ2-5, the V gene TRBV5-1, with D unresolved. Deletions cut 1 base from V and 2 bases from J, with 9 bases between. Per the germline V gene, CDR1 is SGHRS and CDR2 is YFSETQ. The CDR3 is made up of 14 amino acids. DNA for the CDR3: TGCGCCAGCAGCTTGACAGCTGGACAAGAGACCCAGTACTTC. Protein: CASSLTAGQETQYF.

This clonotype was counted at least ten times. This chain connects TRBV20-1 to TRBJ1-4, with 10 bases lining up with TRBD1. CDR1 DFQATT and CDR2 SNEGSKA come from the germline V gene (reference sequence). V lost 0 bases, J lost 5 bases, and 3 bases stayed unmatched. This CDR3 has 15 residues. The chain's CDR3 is CSARDWGQGNEKLFF. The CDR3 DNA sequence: TGCAGTGCTAGAGATTGGGGACAGGGGAATGAAAAACTGTTTTTT.

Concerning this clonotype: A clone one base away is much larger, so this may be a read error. In nucleotides, the CDR3 is TGTGCCAGCAGTGTCGAAAGGTACTATGGCTACACCTTC. Protein sequence: CASSVERYYGYTF. The chain joins TRBV2 to TRBJ1-2; D remains ambiguous. Per the germline V gene, CDR1 is SNHLY and CDR2 is FYNNEI. This CDR3 has 13 amino acids. V lost 4 bases to trimming and J lost 3 bases, with 9 bases between them. The full variable domain, rest sourced from reference TRBV2 and TRBJ1-2, is EPEVTQTPSHQVTQMGQEVILRCVPISNHLYFYWYRQILGQKVEFLVSFYNNEISEKSEIFDDQFSVERPDGSNFTLKIRSTKLEDSAMYFCASSVERYYGYTFGSGTRLTVV.

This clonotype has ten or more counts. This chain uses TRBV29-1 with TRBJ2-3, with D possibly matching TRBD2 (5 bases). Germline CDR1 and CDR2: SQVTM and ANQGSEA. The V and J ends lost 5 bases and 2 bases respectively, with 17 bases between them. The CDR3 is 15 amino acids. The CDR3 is CSVKGLFFYTDTQYF. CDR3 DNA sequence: TGCAGCGTTAAAGGACTCTTTTTTTACACAGATACGCAGTATTTT.

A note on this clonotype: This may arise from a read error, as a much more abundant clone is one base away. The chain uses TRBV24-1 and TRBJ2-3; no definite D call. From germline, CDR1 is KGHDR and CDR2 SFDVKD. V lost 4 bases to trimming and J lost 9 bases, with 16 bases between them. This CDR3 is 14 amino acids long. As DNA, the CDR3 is TGTGCCACCAGTGACGAGGAAAGGGCGAAGACGCAGTATTTT. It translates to CATSDEERAKTQYF.

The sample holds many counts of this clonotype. The CDR3 region has the DNA TGTGCCACCAGTGATCCATCAGGCGGGGTCTCCTACGAGCAGTACTTC. This gives the protein CATSDPSGGVSYEQYF. The J gene is TRBJ2-7, the V gene TRBV24-1, with D perhaps TRBD2 (6 bases). Germline CDR1 is KGHDR and CDR2 is SFDVKD. The V end was cut by 3 bases, the J end by 0 bases, with 14 bases between. CDR3 length: 16 residues.

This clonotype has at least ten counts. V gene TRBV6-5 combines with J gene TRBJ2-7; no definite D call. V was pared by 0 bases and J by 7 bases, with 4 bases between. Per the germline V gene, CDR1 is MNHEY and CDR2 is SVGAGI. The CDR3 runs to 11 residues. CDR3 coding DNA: TGTGCCAGCAGTTACTCGCGTGAGCAGTACTTC. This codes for CASSYSREQYF.

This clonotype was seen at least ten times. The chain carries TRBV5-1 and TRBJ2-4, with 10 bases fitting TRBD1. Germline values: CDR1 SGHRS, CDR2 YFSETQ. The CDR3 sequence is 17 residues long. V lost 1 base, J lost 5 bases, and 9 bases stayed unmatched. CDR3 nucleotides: TGCGCCAGCAGCTTGTATAAGGGACAGGGGACACAAAACATTCAGTACTTC. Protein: CASSLYKGQGTQNIQYF.

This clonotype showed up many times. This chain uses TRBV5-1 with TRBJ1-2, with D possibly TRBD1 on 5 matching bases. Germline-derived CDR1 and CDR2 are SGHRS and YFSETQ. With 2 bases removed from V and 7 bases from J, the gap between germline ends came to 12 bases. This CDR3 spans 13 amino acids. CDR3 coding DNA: TGCGCCAGCAGCTTAGGGGATCAAAGTGGCTACACCTTC. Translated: CASSLGDQSGYTF.

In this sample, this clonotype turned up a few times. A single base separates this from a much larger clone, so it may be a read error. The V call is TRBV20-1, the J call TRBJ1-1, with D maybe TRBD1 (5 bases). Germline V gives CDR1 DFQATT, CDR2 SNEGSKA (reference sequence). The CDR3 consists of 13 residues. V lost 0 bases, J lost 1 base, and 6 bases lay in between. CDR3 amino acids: CSARDRANTEAFF. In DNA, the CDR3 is TGCAGTGCTAGAGACAGGGCGAACACTGAAGCTTTCTTT.

In nucleotides, the CDR3 is TGTGCCAGCAGCTTAAAATCGGGACCGAATGAGCAGTTCTTC. As protein: CASSLKSGPNEQFF. The chain carries TRBV7-3 and TRBJ2-1; D possibly matches TRBD1 or TRBD2 (5 bases each). This CDR3 is 14 amino acids long. The V and J ends lost 1 base and 7 bases respectively, with 11 bases between them. Germline V gene data show CDR1 as SGHTA and CDR2 as FQGTGA.